This TCR beta chain is from a study of T cells after yellow fever vaccination. Study as a whole: Fractions containing few cells were prepared with SMART-Seq v4 Ultra Low Input.

As to this clonotype: As yet, its antigen is unknown.

By 5'RACE template switching, TCR cDNA was produced, with a universal primer site and UMIs added in the process. TCRdb itself ran the 5' RACE reads through MiXCR, one entry per CDR3 protein. The data hold about 160,000 distinct CDR3 sequences, with less than 9% observed a single time. The germline V and J ends were trimmed by 9 bases and 1 base, with 15 bases remaining between them. The germline V gene has CDR1 SGHRS and CDR2 YFSETQ. The CDR3 runs to 14 residues. Findings of the study overall: Clones from primary vaccination mostly reappeared after the booster (roughly 95% CD4, approximately 88% CD8). Some clonotypes were seen in both the CD4 and the CD8 compartments. These made up a small share and likely arose from convergent recombination.

The chain has TRBV5-1 and TRBJ2-3; D possibly corresponds to TRBD2 (6 bases). The starting material was CD4+ T cells sorted from PBMCs, obtained about 5 days after the first yellow fever vaccination. This TCR came from a man aged 18 to 29 who received the YFV17D yellow fever vaccine. CDR3 residues: CATREQGGTDTQYF. In DNA, the CDR3 is TGCGCCACCCGGGAGCAAGGGGGCACAGATACGCAGTATTTT.